This TCR beta chain was captured in a study of somatic mutations in cytotoxic T cells in rheumatoid arthritis. The wider study: Sorting by flow gave nearly 100% purity for some V beta antibody-stained T-cell populations, including V beta1+ cells sequenced for TCRB.

Notes on the study in general: The antigen targets of the expanded CD8+ clones lacked identification.

Details on this clone: Its antigen is not identified.

Produced via immunoSEQ multiplex PCR; TCRdb's table is partial and in-frame only. Of around 20,000 clones listed, about 81% are singletons. CDR3 length: 14 residues. Germline V gene sequence: CDR1 SGHDT, CDR2 YYEEEE. V lost 0 bases and J 0 bases, leaving 7 bases between the germline ends. Material for sequencing was CD8+ T cells sorted from blood. This clonotype was obtained from an adult with rheumatoid arthritis. V usage is TRBV5-6 and J usage is TRBJ2-7; tentatively, D is TRBD2 (5 bases). Written as DNA, the CDR3 is TGTGCCAGCAGCTTGGAAGGGAGCTCCTACGAGCAGTACTTC. This gives the protein CASSLEGSSYEQYF.